What follows are 28 T cell receptor beta chains derived from one specimen sequenced in a study of T cell clones after liver transplantation. The repertoire was sequenced with immunoSEQ multiplex PCR; TCRdb's copy has only in-frame clones and lacks some. The sample yields tens of thousands of clones, 90% seen once. The sample here was CD4+ T cells from blood, taken before liver transplant. These receptors all come from a human donor who received a liver transplant.

DNA for the CDR3: TGTGCCAGCAGCTTAGGAGGGGGCAAAGAGACCCAGTACTTC. Translated: CASSLGGGKETQYF. V gene TRBV11-1 combines with J gene TRBJ2-5; TRBD1 agrees at 7 bases. The V gene end was trimmed by 1 base and the J gene end by 3 bases; junction bases not matched to a gene: 2. Looked up from germline, CDR1 is SGHAT and CDR2 is FQDESV (reference sequence). The CDR3 spans 14 residues.

The J gene is TRBJ2-7, the V gene TRBV11-2; D may be TRBD1 or TRBD2 (5 bases each). V was trimmed by 5 bases and J by 7 bases, leaving 15 bases between them. Germline V gene lookup returns CDR1 SGHAT and CDR2 FQNNGV. The CDR3 has 13 amino acids. The CDR3 DNA reads as TGTGCCAGCAGCCTCTCCCGGGGCGGAGAGCAGTACTTC. This codes for CASSLSRGGEQYF.

The V gene is TRBV30, the J gene TRBJ2-1; perhaps TRBD2 as D (5 bases). Germline V lookup: CDR1 GTSNPN, CDR2 SVGIG (reference sequence). CDR3 size: 13 residues. V was clipped by 3 bases and J by 12 bases, with 18 bases between them. The CDR3 loop is CAWSSTGKGRQFF. CDR3 DNA: TGTGCCTGGAGCTCGACGGGAAAGGGCCGGCAGTTCTTC.

The chain joins TRBV19 to TRBJ2-5, with TRBD1 matching 7 bases. Looked up from germline, CDR1 is LNHDA and CDR2 is SQIVND (reference sequence). The V segment lost 5 bases and the J segment 1 base; nucleotides outside the gene matches: 7. This CDR3 region has 15 residues. The CDR3 here is CASSPRGQFQETQYF. Here the CDR3 DNA reads TGTGCCAGTAGTCCGAGGGGGCAGTTCCAAGAGACCCAGTACTTC.

This chain connects TRBV25-1 to TRBJ2-2; D not certain. The germline CDR1 and CDR2 sequences are MGHDK and SYGVNS. V dropped 3 bases and J dropped 0 bases, with 14 bases sitting between them. The CDR3 runs 17 residues. CDR3 sequence (DNA): TGTGCCAGCAGTGAGTCATTGTCAGGATCGAACACCGGGGAGCTGTTTTTT. This translates into CASSESLSGSNTGELFF.

The chain recombines TRBV2 with TRBJ1-2; D not certain. V gave up 3 bases and J gave up 6 bases, with 5 bases separating them. The CDR3 sequence is 11 residues long. Germline values: CDR1 SNHLY, CDR2 FYNNEI. The CDR3 region is CASSEGDGYTF. DNA for the CDR3: TGTGCCAGCAGTGAGGGAGATGGCTACACCTTC.

This clone has just a few counts. The same CDR3 is also encoded by other DNA sequences in this sample. This chain uses TRBV19 with TRBJ1-1, with TRBD1 matching 9 bases. The V and J ends lost 3 bases and 1 base, in that order; junction bases with no gene match: 3. The CDR3 has 15 residues. Germline CDR1 reads LNHDA; CDR2 reads SQIVND (reference sequence). CDR3 in amino acids: CASSMRGQGNTEAFF. The DNA of the CDR3 is TGTGCCAGTAGTATGAGGGGACAGGGGAACACTGAAGCTTTCTTT.

There are a few counts of this clone. This chain connects TRBV18 to TRBJ2-4; tentatively, D is TRBD1 (5 bases). CDR3 length: 14 amino acids. Trimming cost V 8 bases and J 5 bases, with 16 bases left between them. Germline loops: CDR1 KGHSH, CDR2 LQKENI. The CDR3 spells CASQRYVGENIQYF. For the CDR3, the DNA is TGTGCCAGCCAGAGGTACGTAGGGGAAAACATTCAGTACTTC.

CDR3: CASVTGTAKFNLHF. Written as DNA, the CDR3 is TGTGCCAGCGTGACCGGGACCGCGAAGTTTAACCTCCACTTT. V usage is TRBV6-1 and J usage is TRBJ1-6, with D possibly TRBD1 on 5 matching bases. With 8 bases removed from V and 15 bases from J, the gap between germline ends came to 23 bases. CDR1 and CDR2 from the germline V gene are MNHNS and SASEGT. The CDR3 length is 14 residues.

The chain uses TRBV5-1 and TRBJ2-7; perhaps D is TRBD1 or TRBD2 (5 bases each). CDR3 length: 15 residues. The V gene's germline CDR1 is SGHRS and CDR2 YFSETQ. V shed 1 base and J shed 7 bases, with 18 bases lying between them. DNA of the CDR3: TGCGCCAGCAGCTTGTCCGGGACCCTGTTCCCAGAGCAGTACTTC. Amino acid sequence: CASSLSGTLFPEQYF.

The rearrangement links TRBV28 to TRBJ1-4, with unresolved D. The CDR3 length is 19 residues. Germline-derived CDR1 and CDR2 are MDHEN and SYDVKM. Trimming took 1 base from V and 0 from J, leaving 18 bases between them. The CDR3 reads CASSLYMGKGRTTNEKLFF. The CDR3 DNA is TGTGCCAGCAGTTTATACATGGGGAAGGGTAGGACAACTAATGAAAAACTGTTTTTT.

The rearrangement links TRBV28 to TRBJ2-5, with TRBD1 matching over 8 bases. J was trimmed by 2 bases and V by 8 bases; bases with no gene match: 4. The germline gives CDR1 MDHEN, CDR2 SYDVKM. The CDR3 contains 13 residues. DNA of the CDR3: TGTGCCAGCGGTACAGGGGGTCAAGAGACCCAGTACTTC. Amino acids: CASGTGGQETQYF.

This clone was counted only a few times. The chain couples TRBV25-1 to TRBJ2-7; 9 bases match TRBD1. V lost 7 bases and J lost 5; bases outside the gene matches: 3. CDR1 MGHDK and CDR2 SYGVNS come from the germline V gene. The CDR3 is made up of 12 amino acids. The CDR3 region has the DNA TGTGCCAGCACGGACAGGGGACACGAGCAGTACTTC. Protein sequence: CASTDRGHEQYF.

CDR3 loop: CAWSGLRLETQYF. The CDR3, as DNA: TGTGCCTGGAGTGGGCTTAGGTTAGAGACCCAGTACTTC. The chain joins TRBV30 to TRBJ2-5; D is undetermined. V lost 1 base and J 4 bases, leaving 10 bases between the germline ends. The germline gives CDR1 GTSNPN, CDR2 SVGIG (reference sequence). CDR3 length: 13 residues.

The chain employs TRBV6-7 and TRBJ1-3, with TRBD1 as a possible D gene (5 bases). TRBV6-7 is annotated as an ORF whose role is uncertain. The CDR3 contains 19 residues. Trimming stripped 2 bases from V and 7 bases from J, with 27 bases between. The DNA for the CDR3 is TGTGCCAGCAGTTACCCCCCCCGTAGGGCGAAGCATTGGGGGAACACCATATATTTT. Translated, it gives CASSYPPRRAKHWGNTIYF.

The chain links TRBV25-1 to TRBJ2-6; 11 bases line up with TRBD1. Per the germline V gene, CDR1 is MGHDK and CDR2 is SYGVNS. The CDR3 is 18 amino acids. The trim removed 3 bases at V and 0 bases at J, leaving 4 bases unmatched. CDR3 sequence reads: CASSDPGTGGSGANVLTF. The CDR3 DNA sequence: TGTGCCAGCAGTGATCCCGGGACAGGGGGCTCTGGGGCCAACGTCCTGACTTTC.

The V gene is TRBV7-3, the J gene TRBJ1-1, with D maybe TRBD1 (5 bases). V was trimmed by 5 bases and J by 3 bases, leaving 13 bases between them. Germline V gene sequence: CDR1 SGHTA, CDR2 FQGTGA. The CDR3 contains 14 residues. In DNA form, the CDR3 reads TGTGCCAGCAGCCTCCAGGGTGGGGACACTGAAGCTTTCTTT. It codes for CASSLQGGDTEAFF.

The rearrangement joins TRBV7-8 to TRBJ2-2; either TRBD1 or TRBD2 may fit D (5 bases each). This CDR3 comprises 15 residues. Germline lookup yields CDR1 SGHVS and CDR2 FQNEAQ. Trimming pared 2 bases from V and 4 bases from J, leaving 11 bases between. CDR3 DNA: TGTGCCAGCAGCTTAAGCGGACAAGGCACCGGGGAGCTGTTTTTT. It codes for CASSLSGQGTGELFF.

This chain connects TRBV5-1 to TRBJ1-1, with D possibly matching TRBD1 (5 bases). The CDR3 length is 14 residues. V lost 1 base and J 1 base, leaving 8 bases between the germline ends. Germline lookup yields CDR1 SGHRS and CDR2 YFSETQ. CDR3 sequence (DNA): TGCGCCAGCAGCTTGTATCAGGGGAACACTGAAGCTTTCTTT. This encodes CASSLYQGNTEAFF. The whole variable domain, filled in from reference TRBV5-1 and TRBJ1-1, reads KAGVTQTPRYLIKTRGQQVTLSCSPISGHRSVSWYQQTPGQGLQFLFEYFSETQRNKGNFPGRFSGRQFSNSRSEMNVSTLELGDSALYLCASSLYQGNTEAFFGQGTRLTVV.

The chain combines TRBV2 with TRBJ1-2, with 8 bases that match TRBD1. Germline assignment: CDR1 SNHLY and CDR2 FYNNEI. V was clipped by 7 bases and J by 4 bases; unmatched bases: 8. The CDR3 totals 14 residues. The chain's CDR3 is CASNPSGTGYGYTF. CDR3 DNA sequence: TGTGCCAGCAATCCGTCCGGGACAGGCTATGGCTACACCTTC. Full variable domain (missing parts from reference TRBV2 and TRBJ1-2): EPEVTQTPSHQVTQMGQEVILRCVPISNHLYFYWYRQILGQKVEFLVSFYNNEISEKSEIFDDQFSVERPDGSNFTLKIRSTKLEDSAMYFCASNPSGTGYGYTFGSGTRLTVV.

The chain has TRBV2 and TRBJ2-3, with a weak D call TRBD1 (6 bases). Germline V gene sequence: CDR1 SNHLY, CDR2 FYNNEI. This CDR3 comprises 15 residues. The V gene lost 4 bases and the J gene lost 4 bases, with 15 bases spanning the gap. The CDR3 is CASSANQQGADTQYF. The CDR3 DNA follows: TGTGCCAGCAGTGCAAACCAACAGGGCGCAGATACGCAGTATTTT.

This clone occurred a few times. The gene calls are TRBV9 and TRBJ2-1; D may correspond to TRBD1 or TRBD2 (5 bases each). The CDR3 spans 15 residues. Germline assignment: CDR1 SGDLS and CDR2 YYNGEE. V was cut by 0 bases and J by 3 bases, with 10 bases left in between. Here the CDR3 DNA reads TGTGCCAGCAGCGTAGATGGGGGTGACTACAATGAGCAGTTCTTC. Protein product: CASSVDGGDYNEQFF.

The CDR3 DNA is TGTGCCAGCAGCTTCGCCCCTGGACAGACCCAGCCCCAGCATTTT. It codes for CASSFAPGQTQPQHF. The chain employs TRBV7-2 and TRBJ1-5, with D possibly matching TRBD1 (6 bases). The CDR3 spans 15 residues. V lost 3 bases to trimming and J lost 7 bases, with 16 bases between them. Germline-derived CDR1 and CDR2 are SGHTA and FQGNSA. Variable domain in full (rest from reference TRBV7-2 and TRBJ1-5): GAGVSQSPSNKVTEKGKDVELRCDPISGHTALYWYRQSLGQGLEFLIYFQGNSAPDKSGLPSDRFSAERTGGSVSTLTIQRTQQEDSAVYLCASSFAPGQTQPQHFGDGTRLSIL.

This chain uses TRBV18 with TRBJ1-1, with D uncertain. This CDR3 comprises 15 residues. Trimming cost V 5 bases and J 4 bases, with 17 bases left between them. Germline CDR1 and CDR2: KGHSH and LQKENI. CDR3 amino acids: CASSNQEVMSTEAFF. The CDR3 coding sequence is TGTGCCAGCTCAAATCAAGAAGTAATGAGCACTGAAGCTTTCTTT.

The chain has TRBV21-1 and TRBJ1-4; the table calls TRBD1, which could not be checked here. TRBV21-1 is listed as a pseudogene. The length of the CDR3 is 15 residues. The CDR3 loop reads CASSKGGQGEEKLFF. The CDR3 DNA follows: TGTGCCAGCAGCAAAGGGGGACAGGGGGAGGAAAAACTGTTTTTT.

The rearrangement joins TRBV11-3 to TRBJ2-5; TRBD2 might be the D (5 bases). The CDR3 is 11 amino acids. The germline gives CDR1 SGHNT, CDR2 YENEEA. V was cut by 4 bases and J by 6 bases, with 6 bases left in between. The CDR3 sequence is CASSSGKTQYF. Here the CDR3 DNA reads TGTGCCAGCAGCTCGGGGAAGACCCAGTACTTC. Looking up the rest from reference TRBV11-3 and TRBJ2-5 gives the full variable domain: EAGVVQSPRYKIIEKKQPVAFWCNPISGHNTLYWYLQNLGQGPELLIRYENEEAVDDSQLPKDRFSAERLKGVDSTLKIQPAELGDSAVYLCASSSGKTQYFGPGTRLLVL.

V gene TRBV6-5 combines with J gene TRBJ2-7, with 7 bases aligning to TRBD1. Germline V gene data show CDR1 as MNHEY and CDR2 as SVGAGI. The CDR3 has 13 amino acids. With V trimmed by 6 bases and J by 2 bases, 4 bases remained unmatched. CDR3 in amino acids: CASSRQGPYEQYF. CDR3 DNA: TGTGCCAGCAGCCGACAGGGTCCCTACGAGCAGTACTTC.

The rearrangement joins TRBV11-3 to TRBJ2-1; D remains unclear. The CDR3 spans 11 residues. Germline lookup yields CDR1 SGHNT and CDR2 YENEEA. V was clipped by 8 bases and J by 9 bases, with 11 bases between them. The CDR3 loop reads CASRLVGEQFF. The DNA for the CDR3 is TGTGCCAGCCGCCTGGTTGGTGAGCAGTTCTTC.